Listed below are T cell receptor beta chains from one sample, sequenced in a study of vaccination and CD4 T cells after COVID-19. Their antigens remain unidentified. One entry per CDR3 protein results from TCRdb running MiXCR on the PCR reads. The profile covers 15,000 to 20,000 distinct CDR3 sequences, with less than 85% appearing a single time and around 5.1% taken by the ten largest. Specimen: CD4+ T cells from blood, cultured in vitro. These receptors all stem from a human donor who had recovered from COVID-19. Both conserved end residues are part of each CDR3. The D gene is left open where the match is weak. Clone size appears in some rows only: once, few, many, or a class for an expanded clone.

D gene,clone size,J gene,V gene,CDR3 DNA,CDR3 protein
NA,NA,TRBJ2-1,TRBV11-1,TGTGCCAGCAGTTCTAGGACAGATAATGAGCAGTTCTTC,CASSSRTDNEQFF
TRBD1,NA,TRBJ1-2,TRBV28,TGTGCCAGCAGCCAACAGGGGGCTCCCGTCTTGTACACCTTC,CASSQQGAPVLYTF
NA,few,TRBJ1-5,TRBV20-1,TGCAGTGCTATGGTACAGGCCGGGGGGCCCCAGCATTTT,CSAMVQAGGPQHF
NA,NA,TRBJ2-1,TRBV5-4,TGTGCCAGCAGCTTCGGACAACAAGCCTACAATGAGCAGTTCTTC,CASSFGQQAYNEQFF
NA,NA,TRBJ1-1,TRBV29-1,TGCAGCGTTGTGGGGACACGGAACACTGAAGCTTTCTTT,CSVVGTRNTEAFF
NA,NA,TRBJ1-1,TRBV30,TGTGCCTGGGGGAGCAATACCAGGAACACTGAAGCTTTCTTT,CAWGSNTRNTEAFF
NA,NA,TRBJ2-1,TRBV20-1,TGCAGTGCCCGCCGCGGGTTGGGCAATGAGCAGTTCTTC,CSARRGLGNEQFF
NA,once,TRBJ1-1,TRBV4-2,TGTGCCAGCAGCCAAGCACAGGGCTTTGGCACTGAAGCTTTCTTT,CASSQAQGFGTEAFF
NA,few,TRBJ1-5,TRBV20-1,TGCAGTGCTAGAGTTACGGGGAGCGAGCCCCAGCATTTT,CSARVTGSEPQHF
NA,NA,TRBJ1-6,TRBV6-5,TGTGCCAGCAGTTCGGGCAGGGGTGATTCACCCCTCCACTTT,CASSSGRGDSPLHF
NA,NA,TRBJ1-5,TRBV15,TGTGCCACCAGCAGAGCGGCTTATTATAGCAATCAGCCCCAGCATTTT,CATSRAAYYSNQPQHF
TRBD1,few,TRBJ1-1,TRBV6-5,TGTGCCAGCAGTTCCCCGGCGGGACAGGGGACGGCTTTCTTT,CASSSPAGQGTAFF
NA,NA,TRBJ2-2,TRBV20-1,TGCAGTGCCTACCCGAACACCGGGGAGCTGTTTTTT,CSAYPNTGELFF
TRBD2,NA,TRBJ2-2,TRBV7-2,TGTGCCAGCAGCCCGAAGCCGCTAGCGGGGGCGAACACCGGGGAGCTGTTTTTT,CASSPKPLAGANTGELFF
NA,few,TRBJ1-1,TRBV25-1,TGTGCCAGCAGTGAATGGGACACCGTCGGGACTGAAGCTTTCTTT,CASSEWDTVGTEAFF
NA,NA,TRBJ1-5,TRBV9,TGTGCCAGCAGCGCCACCGGGCACGGGAATCAGCCCCAGCATTTT,CASSATGHGNQPQHF
TRBD2,NA,TRBJ2-7,TRBV27,TGTGCCAGCAGTTTATCGGCCGGGACTAGTTGGTACGAGCAGTACTTC,CASSLSAGTSWYEQYF
TRBD2,NA,TRBJ2-7,TRBV20-1,TGCAGTGCTAGACTAACCACCGGGACTAGCGGGCCGACCTCCTACGAGCAGTACTTC,CSARLTTGTSGPTSYEQYF
NA,NA,TRBJ1-2,TRBV6-2/TRBV6-3,TGTGCCAGCAGTGCTGGGGCCAATGATGTCTATGGCTACACCTTC,CASSAGANDVYGYTF
NA,few,TRBJ2-7,TRBV27,TGTGCCAGCAGTTTCGCAGGGACCTCCTACGAGCAGTACTTC,CASSFAGTSYEQYF
TRBD1,NA,TRBJ2-7,TRBV7-3,TGTGCCAGCAGCCCCGACAGGGCGCGACCCTACGAGCAGTACTTC,CASSPDRARPYEQYF
NA,NA,TRBJ2-7,TRBV10-3,TGTGCCATCAGCCAATACGAGCAGTACTTC,CAISQYEQYF
NA,NA,TRBJ2-5,TRBV12-3/TRBV12-4,TGTGCCAGCAGGCGCCGCAGGGTGTCGGGTGAGACCCAGTACTTC,CASRRRRVSGETQYF